One and the same sample provided the 7 T cell receptor beta chains below, sequenced in a study of cytomegalovirus exposure and HLA in healthy donors. PCR involved 60 Vbeta and 13 Jbeta primers. Here immunoSEQ multiplex PCR was the method, and the copy in TCRdb shows in-frame clones only, minus some. Of 170,000 or so clones in the sample, about 80% are singletons; the top ten hold about 2.2%. Sequences were obtained from PBMCs. These receptor sequences come from a woman aged 25 to 39 in good health and CMV-seronegative.

This rearrangement joins TRBV19 to TRBJ2-2, with D possibly matching TRBD1 (5 bases). The CDR3 is 16 amino acids. Germline CDR1 is LNHDA and CDR2 is SQIVND (reference sequence). Between the trimmed V and J ends, which lost 10 bases and 6 bases, there was a span of 24 bases. DNA for the CDR3: TGTGCCACCCAGGGAAATGGGGCGCGATTGGCCGGGGAGCTGTTTTTT. Translating gives CATQGNGARLAGELFF.

The chain combines TRBV5-1 with TRBJ2-7; TRBD2 matches at 7 bases. This CDR3 comprises 14 residues. V gave up 2 bases and J gave up 3 bases; unmatched junction bases: 5. Germline assignment: CDR1 SGHRS and CDR2 YFSETQ. The CDR3 region has the DNA TGCGCCAGCAGCTTCGACAGCGGGAACTACGAGCAGTACTTC. Its translation is CASSFDSGNYEQYF.

The rearrangement links TRBV30 to TRBJ2-1; 7 nucleotides line up with TRBD1. The CDR3 is 12 residues long. J lost 6 bases, V lost 2 bases, and 1 base had no gene match. Germline CDR1 and CDR2: GTSNPN and SVGIG (reference sequence). Here the CDR3 DNA reads TGTGCCTGGAGTCGGGACAGCAATGAGCAGTTCTTC. This translates into CAWSRDSNEQFF.

V usage is TRBV29-1 and J usage is TRBJ1-1; 8 positions match TRBD1. The junction had 4 bases not matched to a gene; V was cut back by 5 bases and J by 5 bases. Looked up from germline, CDR1 is SQVTM and CDR2 is ANQGSEA. The CDR3 has 12 amino acids. Written as DNA, the CDR3 is TGCAGCGTTCAGGGGGCTGATACTGAAGCTTTCTTT. The encoded protein is CSVQGADTEAFF.

The chain recombines TRBV28 with TRBJ1-2; no clear D. V was pared by 6 bases and J by 3 bases, with 11 bases between. The length of the CDR3 is 13 residues. Germline loops: CDR1 MDHEN, CDR2 SYDVKM. This CDR3 is CASSRPEYYGYTF. CDR3 sequence (DNA): TGTGCCAGCAGCCGACCGGAGTACTATGGCTACACCTTC.

In regard to this clone: The germline gene is not matched at one end of the junction; a read error may be the cause. The V call is TRBV27, the J call TRBJ2-7, with 10 bases fitting TRBD1. This CDR3 is built from 19 residues. Germline CDR1 is MNHEY and CDR2 is SMNVEV (reference sequence). The CDR3 is CASTLHYGSGQGNSYEQYF. The CDR3 DNA follows: TGTGCCAGCACTTTACATTATGGTTCGGGACAGGGGAACTCCTACGAGCAGTACTTC.

The rearrangement joins TRBV5-4 to TRBJ2-7; D is ambiguous. The V end lost 2 bases, the J end lost 5 bases, and 5 bases lay between the germline ends. CDR1 is SGHNT and CDR2 is YYREEE in the germline V gene (reference sequence). This CDR3 is 11 amino acids long. The CDR3 coding sequence is TGTGCCAGCAGCTTACTAAACGAGCAGTACTTC. Encoded protein: CASSLLNEQYF.